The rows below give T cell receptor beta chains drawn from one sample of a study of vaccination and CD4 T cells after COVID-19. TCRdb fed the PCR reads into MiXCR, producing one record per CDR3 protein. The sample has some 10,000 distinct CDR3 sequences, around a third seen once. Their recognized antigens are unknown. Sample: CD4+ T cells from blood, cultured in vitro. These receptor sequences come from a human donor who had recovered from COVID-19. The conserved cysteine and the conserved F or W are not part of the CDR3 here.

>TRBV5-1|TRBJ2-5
ASSSNKETQY
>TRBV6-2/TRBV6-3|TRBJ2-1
ASIEAGGGNEQF
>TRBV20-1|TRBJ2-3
SARAPRGDTQY
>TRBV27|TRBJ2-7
ASSPPGTEYEQY
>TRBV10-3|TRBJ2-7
AIRSGSSGGRFYEQY
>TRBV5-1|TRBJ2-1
ASSLAGGTGGANEQF
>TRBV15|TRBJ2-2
ATSRGGNTGELF
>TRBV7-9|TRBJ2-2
ASSFRKPQNTGELF
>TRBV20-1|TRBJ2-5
SALGSGQETQY
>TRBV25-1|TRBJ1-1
ASNHLGVNTEAF
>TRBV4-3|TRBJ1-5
ASSQEQHQPQH
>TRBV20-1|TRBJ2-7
SARLPPYEQY
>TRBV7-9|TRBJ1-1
ASSLGNQNTEAF
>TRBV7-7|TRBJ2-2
ASSSGLAGANGELF
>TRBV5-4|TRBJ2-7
ASSPLRGSYEQY
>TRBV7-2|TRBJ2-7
ASSALGDEQY
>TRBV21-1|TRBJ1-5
ASSANQGVRNQPQH
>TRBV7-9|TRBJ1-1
ASSLISSEAF